This T cell receptor (beta chain) was sequenced during a study of blood T cell repertoires in COVID-19. At the level of the study: Researchers got acute and convalescent COVID-19 samples from the United States, Italy and Spain. In each case, the material was cDNA or gDNA derived from T cells, B-cell-depleted T cells, or PBMCs.

Per the original data handling: It was from reference gene primer amplification that nucleated cell counts were estimated. The table came from immunoSEQ multiplex PCR; TCRdb's copy has only in-frame clones and leaves some out. V and J calls plus clone size are reproduced from that table; the DNA served to infer D and trimming. The sample has about 260,000 clones; about 88% are singletons. Germline-derived CDR1 and CDR2 are SGDLS and YYNGEE. V was cut by 4 bases and J by 0 bases, with 8 bases left in between. The CDR3 sequence is 14 residues long. This clone was detected only once. The receptor was derived from a man in his sixties who had recovered from COVID-19. Sequencing used peripheral blood. The chain joins TRBV9 to TRBJ1-5; D remains ambiguous. CDR3 DNA sequence: TGTGCCAGCAGCCCTGGAGATAGCAATCAGCCCCAGCATTTT. As protein: CASSPGDSNQPQHF.